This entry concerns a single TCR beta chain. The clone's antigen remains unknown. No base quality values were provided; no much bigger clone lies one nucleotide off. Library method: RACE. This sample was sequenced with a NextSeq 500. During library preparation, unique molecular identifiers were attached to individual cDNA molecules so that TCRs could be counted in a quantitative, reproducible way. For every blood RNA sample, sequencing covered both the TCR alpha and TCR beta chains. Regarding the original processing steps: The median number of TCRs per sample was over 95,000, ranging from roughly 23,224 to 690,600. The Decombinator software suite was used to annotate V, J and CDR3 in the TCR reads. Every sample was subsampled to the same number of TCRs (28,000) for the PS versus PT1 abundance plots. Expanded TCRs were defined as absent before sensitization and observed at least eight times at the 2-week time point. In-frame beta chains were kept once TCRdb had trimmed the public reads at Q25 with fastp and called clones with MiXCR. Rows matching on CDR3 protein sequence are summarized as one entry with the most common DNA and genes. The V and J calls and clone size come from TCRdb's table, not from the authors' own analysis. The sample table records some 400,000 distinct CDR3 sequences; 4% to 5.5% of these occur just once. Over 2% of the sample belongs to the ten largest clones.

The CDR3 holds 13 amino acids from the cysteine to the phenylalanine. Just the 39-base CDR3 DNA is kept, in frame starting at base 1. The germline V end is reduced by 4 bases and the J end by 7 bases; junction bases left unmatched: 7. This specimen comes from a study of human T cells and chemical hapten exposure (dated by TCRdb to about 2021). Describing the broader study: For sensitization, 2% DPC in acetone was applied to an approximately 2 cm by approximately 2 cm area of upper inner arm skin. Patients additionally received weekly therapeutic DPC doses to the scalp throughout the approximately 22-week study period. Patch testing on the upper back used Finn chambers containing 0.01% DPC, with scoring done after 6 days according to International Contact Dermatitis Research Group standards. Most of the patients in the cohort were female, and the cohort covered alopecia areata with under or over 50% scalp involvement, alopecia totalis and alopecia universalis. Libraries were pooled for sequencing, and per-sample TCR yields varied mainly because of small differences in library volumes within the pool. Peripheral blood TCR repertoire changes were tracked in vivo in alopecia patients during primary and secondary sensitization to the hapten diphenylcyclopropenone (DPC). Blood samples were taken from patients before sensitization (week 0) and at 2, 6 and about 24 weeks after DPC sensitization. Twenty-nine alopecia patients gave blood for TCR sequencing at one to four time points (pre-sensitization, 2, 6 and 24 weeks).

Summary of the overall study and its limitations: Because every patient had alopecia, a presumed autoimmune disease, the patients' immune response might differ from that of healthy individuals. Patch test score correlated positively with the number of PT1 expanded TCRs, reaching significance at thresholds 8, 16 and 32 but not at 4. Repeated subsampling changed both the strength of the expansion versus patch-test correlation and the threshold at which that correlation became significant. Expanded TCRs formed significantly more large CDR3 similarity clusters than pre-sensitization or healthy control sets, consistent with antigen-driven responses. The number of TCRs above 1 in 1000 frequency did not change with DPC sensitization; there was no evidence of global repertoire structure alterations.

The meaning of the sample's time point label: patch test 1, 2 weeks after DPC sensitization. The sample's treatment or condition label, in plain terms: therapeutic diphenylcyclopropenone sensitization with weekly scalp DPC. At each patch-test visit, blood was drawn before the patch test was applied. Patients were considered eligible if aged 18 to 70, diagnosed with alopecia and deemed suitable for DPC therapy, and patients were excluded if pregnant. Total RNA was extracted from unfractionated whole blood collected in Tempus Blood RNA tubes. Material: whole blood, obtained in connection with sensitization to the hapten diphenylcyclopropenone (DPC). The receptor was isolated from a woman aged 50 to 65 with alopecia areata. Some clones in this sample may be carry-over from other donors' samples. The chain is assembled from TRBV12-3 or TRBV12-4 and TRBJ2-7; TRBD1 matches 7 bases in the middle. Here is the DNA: TGTGCCAGCAGTTACGGGTTCAGGGGGGAGCAGTACTTC. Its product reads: CASSYGFRGEQYF.